This T cell receptor beta chain was retrieved from a study of cytomegalovirus exposure and HLA in healthy donors (dated by TCRdb to 2016 to 2017). Notes on the research overall: According to an earlier analysis of around 600 of the donors, 150 million to 200 million T cells yielded 117 million unique TCR beta sequences and 276 Gb of sequence data. An early release that covered several hundred HLA-typed donors contained 300 to 350 gigabases of sequencing data and 80 million or so unique TCR sequences. The genetic ancestry cluster associated with self-reported Caucasian donors included around four fifths of the 398 genotyped donors. The study was designed to test whether signatures of past pathogen exposure could be identified by cataloging public T cell receptors. Using immunosequencing, the study profiled T cell repertoires from 666 subjects and related those repertoires to cytomegalovirus serostatus. In addition to the first cohort of 666 subjects, a separate validation cohort of approximately 120 different subjects was used. To predict cytomegalovirus infection status, the study brought together high-throughput TCR immunosequencing, statistical association of individual TCRs with disease status, and machine learning. A later analysis re-analyzed previously published TCR beta repertoires from 550 to 700 donors and added high-resolution HLA genotyping to study TCR occurrence patterns. Rather than drawing on any new phenotypic data, the later analysis identified candidate immune exposures from TCR beta sequences and the way those sequences occurred across donors. In an earlier analysis of 500 to 650 of the donors, high-throughput TCR beta sequencing was used to judge whether each TCR beta V gene segment behaved as functional or pseudogenic. Donor age, sex, ethnicity and CMV serostatus were collected together with the repertoire data. In a later genetic analysis, genome-wide SNP genotypes for about 55% of the roughly 700 donors were used, and that subset was treated as a discovery cohort. Every repertoire in the discovery cohort had been generated on one and the same sequencing platform. Class I and class II HLA loci were covered by the typing at four-digit resolution. The number of donors typed differed by locus, with roughly 620-640 for A, B, C, DRB1 and DQB1, around 500 for DQA1, over 600 for DPA1, and 450 to 480 for DPB1. Several DR-DQ haplotypes were handled as single units for association and clustering, since linkage in the cohort was strong. Among some 410 genotyped donors of the cohort, an average of roughly 230,000 unique TCR beta nucleotide sequences was sequenced per donor, of which 15% to 20% were non-productive. The investigation overall reported the following: Linkage disequilibrium might explain the correlated functional status among segregating V segments, but an unknown experimental factor could not be excluded. Because counts were too low, around 18 rarely observed V segments, including chromosome 9 orphons, were left out of the earlier analysis of 587 of the donors. HLA typing was unavailable for some donors at each locus, so association tests used only the typed subset. The classifier was reported to diagnose cytomegalovirus status with high specificity and sensitivity in both the original cohort and the validation cohort. Across donors, most TCR sequences were observed very rarely, whereas some public TCRs were present in many individuals. Several of the top co-occurrence clusters appeared to be linked to parvovirus B19, influenza, CMV and Epstein-Barr virus, according to a later analysis. A later analysis found that TCR association rates varied across HLA loci, with DRB1 alleles showing the most associated TCRs and HLA-C alleles the fewest. Broadly in line with IMGT annotations, most TCR beta V segments showed up in productive rearrangements about 87% or about 30% of the time in an earlier analysis of a few hundred of the donors. Some IMGT-functional V segments, including TRBV6-2 and TRBV6-3, could not be told apart with the 87-base-pair reads, so those segments were excluded. In a later analysis, most CMV-associated TCR beta chains were found to appear HLA-restricted, with HLA associations seemingly driven largely by CMV exposure. According to the authors, the approach could potentially be generalized to other disease states and immunological phenotypes. In a later genetic analysis, fewer N-insertions in productive TCRs were reported among donors in an Asian-associated ancestry cluster than the roughly 700-donor mean. A cluster of highly shared sequence variants was judged likely to represent a technical artifact of the sequencing pipeline. Three of the identified cytomegalovirus-associated TCR beta chains were confirmed in vitro to be specific for cytomegalovirus antigens. An association between a missense DCLRE1C variant and V-gene and J-gene trimming of TCR beta chains was found in a later genetic analysis and replicated in an independent cohort. A later analysis associated 15,000 to 20,000 TCR beta sequences with specific HLA alleles at a false discovery rate of 0.05. In the study, around 150 TCR beta chains were listed as associated with cytomegalovirus. Roughly uniform sequencing depth across donors was assumed in presence/absence analyses, although this assumption may not hold. A further reported finding was that TCR beta sequences accurately predicted the HLA-A and HLA-B alleles for most subjects in the first cohort. The only immune exposure information available for the cohort was CMV serostatus. In a later analysis, HLA-associated TCR beta chains were found to be more clonally expanded and to have lower generation probabilities than equally common non-associated chains. In this cohort, only TCR beta chains were sequenced, and detectable features were limited by the absence of alpha or paired-chain data. Strong co-occurrence of HLA alleles, especially DR and DQ, made assigning TCR associations to individual alleles difficult.

This clone has just a few counts. Its antigen is unknown. One base away there is no much larger clone; base qualities are not given. Taken from the germline V gene, the CDR1 and CDR2 loops are MDHEN and SYDVKM. V is cut back by 3 bases and J by 7 bases, with 1 base in the junction unmatched. The CDR3 sequence holds 13 residues, the cysteine and phenylalanine included. Just the 39-base CDR3 DNA is kept, in frame starting at base 1. Library preparation employed the immunoSEQ multiplex PCR assay. For the multiplex PCR, a mixture combining 60 forward primers for TCR Vbeta segments and 13 reverse primers for TCR Jbeta segments was used. Amplification of the CDR3 region of rearranged TCR beta genes was performed with a multiplex PCR assay on genomic DNA. Amplified TCR beta libraries were sequenced as 87-base-pair reads on the Illumina HiSeq System. Turning to the authors' computational methods: In a later analysis, tens of millions of unique TCR beta chains were counted across the approximately 620 repertoires, and roughly 11 million of these chains were shared by at least two donors. Raw reads were error-corrected and collapsed into unique sequences with a nearest-neighbor algorithm that merged closely related sequences to remove PCR and sequencing errors. Alignment of CDR3 sequences to IMGT reference sequences was used to assign V, D and J gene segments. For a sequence to be retained, a match of at least six nucleotides to both a V gene segment and a J gene segment was required. Rearrangements were classified as productive when the CDR3 lacked stop codons and remained in frame with V and J, and all other rearrangements were classified as non-productive. Following IMGT convention, CDR3 was defined as the stretch from the second conserved V-encoded cysteine to the conserved J-encoded phenylalanine. The earlier analysis of fewer than 700 of the donors excluded sequences that lacked an unambiguous match to a single V gene segment. An earlier analysis of a few hundred of the donors called V segments functional above 56.7% productive rearrangements and segregating when the between-donor standard deviation exceeded 5%. A statistical classification framework was built to diagnose cytomegalovirus status from the catalog of TCR beta chain sequences. V and J gene assignment, in a later analysis, came from comparing TCR nucleotide sequences with IMGT/GENE-DB human TR gene sequences. The TCRdist pipeline was used in a later analysis to assign CDR3 sequences and most-parsimonious VDJ recombination scenarios. In a later analysis, each TCR beta chain was defined by its CDR3 amino acid sequence together with its V-gene family, and reads lacking a unique V-gene family were excluded. In a later analysis, around 600 highly shared, low-generation-probability nucleotide sequences were removed to address suspected cross-contamination and a sequencing artifact. In a later analysis, a clonal expansion index for each public chain was calculated from normalized within-repertoire ranks of inferred template counts. Generation probabilities in a later analysis came from a VDJ recombination model fitted to out-of-frame rearrangements, and those results were checked against IGoR. Hypergeometric tests were used in a later analysis to score TCR-TCR, TCR-HLA and TCR-CMV co-occurrence, with a repertoire-size bias correction applied to the TCR pairs. A later analysis estimated false discovery rates by permuting HLA or CMV assignments 20 times. In a later analysis, co-occurring TCRs were grouped using DBSCAN, and TCRdist sequence similarity was added for clustering within HLA-allele-positive subsets. For co-occurrence clustering, repertoires with fewer than 30,000 or more than 120,000 public chains were excluded, along with 4 to 6 repertoires with anomalous nucleotide sharing. The table comes from immuneACCESS by way of TCRdb, which keeps in-frame sequences with V and J called. Part of the clones is missing from these tables; in studies checked, under half for an unresolved V gene and the rest for unknown reasons. V and J calls plus clone size are reproduced from that table; the DNA served to infer D and trimming. Within this sample are around 78,000 clones, with over 55% of them counted one time only. The ten top clones hold around 6% of the sample.

The cohort was made up of under 800 healthy bone marrow donors. All cohort members were sampled while nominally healthy, although unrecorded immune exposures were likely present. The donor tested CMV seropositive, placing the donor among the 289 seropositive members of the cohort. Every donor gave a peripheral blood sample, and the peripheral blood mononuclear cells from that sample were used for TCR beta sequencing. Genomic DNA extraction from the blood cell samples was performed with the Qiagen DNeasy Blood Extraction Kit. The sequence is built from TRBV28 and TRBJ1-4, with 8 middle bases fitting TRBD1. Sequencing was done on a sample of PBMCs. This clonotype was sampled from a man aged 25-45 years in good health and CMV-seropositive. The CDR3 amino acid sequence is: CASSLGQVEKLFF. At the DNA level, the sequence is TGTGCCAGCAGTTTGGGACAGGTTGAAAAACTGTTTTTT.